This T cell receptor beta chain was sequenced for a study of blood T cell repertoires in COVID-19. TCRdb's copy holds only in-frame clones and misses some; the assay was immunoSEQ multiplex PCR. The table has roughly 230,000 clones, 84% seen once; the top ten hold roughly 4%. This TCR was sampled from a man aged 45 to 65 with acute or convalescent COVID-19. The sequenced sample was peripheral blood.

CDR3 in amino acids: CASSLASGGLGKLFF. The CDR3 coding sequence is TGTGCCAGCAGTTTAGCCTCGGGGGGCCTGGGGAAACTGTTTTTT. V and J are TRBV27 and TRBJ1-4; perhaps TRBD1 as D (6 bases). The CDR3 spans 15 residues. Germline V gene data show CDR1 as MNHEY and CDR2 as SMNVEV (reference sequence). V was shortened by 2 bases and J by 11 bases, with 18 bases between the two germline ends.